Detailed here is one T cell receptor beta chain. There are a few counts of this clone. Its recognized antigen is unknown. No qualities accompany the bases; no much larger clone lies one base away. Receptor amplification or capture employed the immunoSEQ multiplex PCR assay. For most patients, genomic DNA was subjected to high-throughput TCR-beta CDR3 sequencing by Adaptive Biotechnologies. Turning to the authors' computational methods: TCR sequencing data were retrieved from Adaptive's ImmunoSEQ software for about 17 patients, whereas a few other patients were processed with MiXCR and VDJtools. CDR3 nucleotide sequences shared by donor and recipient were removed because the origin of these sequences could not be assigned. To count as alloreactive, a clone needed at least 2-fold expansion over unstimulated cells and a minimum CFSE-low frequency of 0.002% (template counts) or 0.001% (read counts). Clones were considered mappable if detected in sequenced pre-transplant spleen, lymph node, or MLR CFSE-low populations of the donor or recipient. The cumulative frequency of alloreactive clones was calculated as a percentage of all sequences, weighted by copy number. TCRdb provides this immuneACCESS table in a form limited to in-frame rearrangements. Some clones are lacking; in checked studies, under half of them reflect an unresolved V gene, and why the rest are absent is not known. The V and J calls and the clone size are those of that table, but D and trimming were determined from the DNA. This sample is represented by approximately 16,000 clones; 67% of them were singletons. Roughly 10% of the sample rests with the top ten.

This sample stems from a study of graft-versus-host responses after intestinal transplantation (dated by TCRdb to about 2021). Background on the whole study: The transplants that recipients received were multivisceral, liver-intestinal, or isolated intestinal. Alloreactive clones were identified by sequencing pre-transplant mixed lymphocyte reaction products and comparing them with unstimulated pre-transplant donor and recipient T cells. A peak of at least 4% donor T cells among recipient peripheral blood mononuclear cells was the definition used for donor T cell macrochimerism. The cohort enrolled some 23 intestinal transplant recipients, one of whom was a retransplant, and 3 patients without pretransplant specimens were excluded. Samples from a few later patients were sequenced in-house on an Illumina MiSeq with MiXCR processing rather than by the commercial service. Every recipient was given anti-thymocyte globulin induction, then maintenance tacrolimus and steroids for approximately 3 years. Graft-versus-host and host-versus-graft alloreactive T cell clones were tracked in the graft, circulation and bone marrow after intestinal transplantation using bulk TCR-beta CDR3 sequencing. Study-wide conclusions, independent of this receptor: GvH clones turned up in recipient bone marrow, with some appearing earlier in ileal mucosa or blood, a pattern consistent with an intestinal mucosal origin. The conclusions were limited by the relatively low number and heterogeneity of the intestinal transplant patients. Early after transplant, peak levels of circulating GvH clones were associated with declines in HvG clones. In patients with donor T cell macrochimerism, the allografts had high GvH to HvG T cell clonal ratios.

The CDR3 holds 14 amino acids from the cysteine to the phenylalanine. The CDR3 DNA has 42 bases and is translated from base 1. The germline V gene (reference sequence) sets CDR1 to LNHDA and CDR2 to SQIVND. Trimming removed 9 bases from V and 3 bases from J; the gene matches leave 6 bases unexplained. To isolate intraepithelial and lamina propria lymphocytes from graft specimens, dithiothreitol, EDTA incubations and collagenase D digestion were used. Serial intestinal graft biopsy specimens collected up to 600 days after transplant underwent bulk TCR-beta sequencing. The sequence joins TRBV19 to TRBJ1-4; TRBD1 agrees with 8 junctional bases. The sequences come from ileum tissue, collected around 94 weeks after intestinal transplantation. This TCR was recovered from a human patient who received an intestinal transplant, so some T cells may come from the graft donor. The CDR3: CASALGQANEKLFF. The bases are TGTGCCAGCGCTCTGGGACAGGCTAATGAAAAACTGTTTTTT.